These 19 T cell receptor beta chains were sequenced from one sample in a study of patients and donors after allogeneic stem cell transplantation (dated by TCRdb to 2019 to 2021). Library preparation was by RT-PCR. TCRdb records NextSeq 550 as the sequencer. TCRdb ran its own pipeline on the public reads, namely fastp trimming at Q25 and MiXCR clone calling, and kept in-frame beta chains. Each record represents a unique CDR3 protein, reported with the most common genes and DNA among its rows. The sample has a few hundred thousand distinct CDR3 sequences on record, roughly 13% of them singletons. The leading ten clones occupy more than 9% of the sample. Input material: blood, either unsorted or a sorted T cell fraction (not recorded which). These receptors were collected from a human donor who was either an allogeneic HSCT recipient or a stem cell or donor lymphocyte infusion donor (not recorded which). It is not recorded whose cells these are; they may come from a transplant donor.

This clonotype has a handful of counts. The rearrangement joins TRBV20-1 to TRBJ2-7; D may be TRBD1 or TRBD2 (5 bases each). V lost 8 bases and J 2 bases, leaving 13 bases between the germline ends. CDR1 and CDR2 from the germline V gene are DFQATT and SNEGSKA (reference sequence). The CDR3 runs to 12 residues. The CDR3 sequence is CSSRGQTYEQYF. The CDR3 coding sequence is TGCAGTTCGAGGGGCCAAACCTACGAGCAGTACTTC.

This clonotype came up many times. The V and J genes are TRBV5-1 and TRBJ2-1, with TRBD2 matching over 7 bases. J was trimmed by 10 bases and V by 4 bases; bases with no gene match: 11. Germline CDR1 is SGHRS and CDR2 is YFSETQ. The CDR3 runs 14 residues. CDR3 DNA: TGCGCCAGCAGCGGCGGACGCGGGAGAGGGGAGCAGTTCTTC. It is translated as CASSGGRGRGEQFF.

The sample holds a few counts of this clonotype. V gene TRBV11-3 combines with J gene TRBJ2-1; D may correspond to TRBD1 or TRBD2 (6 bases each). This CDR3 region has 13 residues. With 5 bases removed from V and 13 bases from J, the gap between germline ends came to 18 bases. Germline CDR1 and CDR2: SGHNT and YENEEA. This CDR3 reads CASSQKQGTPQFF. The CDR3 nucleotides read TGTGCCAGCAGCCAAAAGCAGGGGACTCCACAGTTCTTC.

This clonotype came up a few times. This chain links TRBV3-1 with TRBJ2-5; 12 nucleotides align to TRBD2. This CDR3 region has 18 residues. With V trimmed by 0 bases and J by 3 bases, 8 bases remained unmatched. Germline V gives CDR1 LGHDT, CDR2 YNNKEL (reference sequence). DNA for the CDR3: TGTGCCAGCAGCCAAGATTCTGTACTAGCGGGAGGAGAAGAGACCCAGTACTTC. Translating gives CASSQDSVLAGGEETQYF.

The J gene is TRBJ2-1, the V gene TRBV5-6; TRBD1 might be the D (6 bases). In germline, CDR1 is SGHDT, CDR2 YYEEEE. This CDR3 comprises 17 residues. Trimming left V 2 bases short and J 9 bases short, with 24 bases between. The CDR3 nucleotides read TGTGCCAGCAGCTTCGTGTTCTTTGGGCAGGGGAAGGGTGAGCAGTTCTTC. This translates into CASSFVFFGQGKGEQFF.

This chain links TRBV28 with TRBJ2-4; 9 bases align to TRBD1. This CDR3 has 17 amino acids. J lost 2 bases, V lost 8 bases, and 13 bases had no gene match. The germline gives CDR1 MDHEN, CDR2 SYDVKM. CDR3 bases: TGTGCCAGCCAACAGGGGGCCTGGGCGATGTCCAAAAACATTCAGTACTTC. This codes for CASQQGAWAMSKNIQYF.

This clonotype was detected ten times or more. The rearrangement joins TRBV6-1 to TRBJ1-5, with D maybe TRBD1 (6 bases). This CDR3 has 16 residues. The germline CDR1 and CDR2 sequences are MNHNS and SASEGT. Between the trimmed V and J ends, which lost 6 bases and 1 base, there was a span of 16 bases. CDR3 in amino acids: CASRGLGARSNQPQHF. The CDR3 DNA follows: TGTGCCAGCAGGGGGTTGGGGGCTCGGAGCAATCAGCCCCAGCATTTT.

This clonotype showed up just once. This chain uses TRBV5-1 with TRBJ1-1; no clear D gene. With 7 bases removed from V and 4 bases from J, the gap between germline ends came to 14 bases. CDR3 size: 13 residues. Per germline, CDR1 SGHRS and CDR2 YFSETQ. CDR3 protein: CASHPQQSTEAFF. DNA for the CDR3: TGCGCCAGCCACCCCCAGCAGTCCACTGAAGCTTTCTTT.

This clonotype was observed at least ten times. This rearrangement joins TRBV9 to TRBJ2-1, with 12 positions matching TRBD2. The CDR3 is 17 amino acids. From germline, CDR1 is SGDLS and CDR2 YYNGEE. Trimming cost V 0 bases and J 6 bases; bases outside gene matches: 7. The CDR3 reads CASSVVASGGAGNEQFF. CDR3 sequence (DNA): TGTGCCAGCAGCGTAGTGGCTAGCGGGGGGGCGGGCAATGAGCAGTTCTTC.

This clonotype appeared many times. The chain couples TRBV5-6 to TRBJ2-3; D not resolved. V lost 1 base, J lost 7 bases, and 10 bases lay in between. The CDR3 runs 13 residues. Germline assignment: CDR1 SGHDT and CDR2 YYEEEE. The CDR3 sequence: CASSLKPSHTQYF. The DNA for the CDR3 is TGTGCCAGCAGCTTGAAACCCTCCCATACGCAGTATTTT.

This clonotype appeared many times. The CDR3 sequence is CASSQGLFSNQPQHF. The DNA for the CDR3 is TGCGCCAGCAGCCAAGGCCTGTTCAGCAATCAGCCCCAGCATTTT. The chain couples TRBV4-3 to TRBJ1-5; D is ambiguous. This CDR3 has 15 amino acids. Looked up from germline, CDR1 is LGHNA and CDR2 is YSLEER. V lost 1 base and J lost 1, with 8 bases in between.

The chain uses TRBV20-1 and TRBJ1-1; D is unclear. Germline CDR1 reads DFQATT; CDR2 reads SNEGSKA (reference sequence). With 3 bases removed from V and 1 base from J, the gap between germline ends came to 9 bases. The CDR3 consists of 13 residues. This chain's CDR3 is CSASRTGNTEAFF. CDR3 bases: TGCAGTGCTAGTAGGACGGGGAACACTGAAGCTTTCTTT.

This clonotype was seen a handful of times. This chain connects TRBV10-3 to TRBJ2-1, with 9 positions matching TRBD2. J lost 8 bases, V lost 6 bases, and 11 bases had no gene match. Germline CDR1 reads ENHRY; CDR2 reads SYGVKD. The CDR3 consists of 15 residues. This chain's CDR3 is CAIRSRTSAGDEQFF. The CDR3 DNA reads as TGTGCCATCAGATCTAGGACTAGCGCCGGGGATGAGCAGTTCTTC.

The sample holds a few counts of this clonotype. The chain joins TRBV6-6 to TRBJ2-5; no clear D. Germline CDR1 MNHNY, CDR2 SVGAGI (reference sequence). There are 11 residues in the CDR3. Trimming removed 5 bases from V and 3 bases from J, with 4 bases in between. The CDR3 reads CASSQEETQYF. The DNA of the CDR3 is TGTGCCAGCAGTCAAGAAGAGACCCAGTACTTC.

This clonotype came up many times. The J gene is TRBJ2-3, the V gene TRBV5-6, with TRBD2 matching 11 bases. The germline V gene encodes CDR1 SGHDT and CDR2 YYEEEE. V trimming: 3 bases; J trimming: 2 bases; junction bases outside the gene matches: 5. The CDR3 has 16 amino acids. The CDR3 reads CASSSPGLADTDTQYF. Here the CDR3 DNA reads TGTGCCAGCAGCTCACCGGGACTAGCGGACACAGATACGCAGTATTTT.

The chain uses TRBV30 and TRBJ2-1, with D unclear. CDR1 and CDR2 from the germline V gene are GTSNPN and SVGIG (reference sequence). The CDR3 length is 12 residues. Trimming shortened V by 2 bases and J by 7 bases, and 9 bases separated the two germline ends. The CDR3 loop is CAWSKGKNEQFF. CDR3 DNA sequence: TGTGCCTGGAGTAAAGGGAAAAATGAGCAGTTCTTC.

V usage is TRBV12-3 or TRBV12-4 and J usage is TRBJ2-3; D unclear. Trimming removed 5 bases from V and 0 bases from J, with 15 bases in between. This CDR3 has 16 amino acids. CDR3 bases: TGTGCCAGCAGTCGAGCTGCCCTTGATAGCACAGATACGCAGTATTTT. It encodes CASSRAALDSTDTQYF.

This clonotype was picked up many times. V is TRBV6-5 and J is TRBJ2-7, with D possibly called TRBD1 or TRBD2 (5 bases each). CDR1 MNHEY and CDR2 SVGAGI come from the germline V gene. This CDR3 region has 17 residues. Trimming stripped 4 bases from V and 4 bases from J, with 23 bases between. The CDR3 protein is CASSSYLRDGPSYEQYF. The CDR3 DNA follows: TGTGCCAGCAGTTCTTACCTCCGGGACGGACCCTCTTACGAGCAGTACTTC.

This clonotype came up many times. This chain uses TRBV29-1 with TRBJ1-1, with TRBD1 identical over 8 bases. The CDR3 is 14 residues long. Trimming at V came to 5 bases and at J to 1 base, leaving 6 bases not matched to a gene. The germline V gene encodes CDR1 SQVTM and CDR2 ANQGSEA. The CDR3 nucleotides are TGCAGCGTTAGTAAGGGGACAGGGAACACTGAAGCTTTCTTT. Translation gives CSVSKGTGNTEAFF.